This T cell receptor beta chain was captured by sequencing in a study of a mutant IDH1 vaccine in newly diagnosed glioma. V was clipped by 5 bases and J by 4 bases, with 7 bases between them. The CDR3 extends over 12 amino acids. Germline loops: CDR1 SGHDN, CDR2 FVKESK. Described time point: week 5, during vaccination. Mutant IDH1 20-mer peptide, at 300 ug, made up each vaccine dose, with topical imiquimod. About this clone: Its antigen is as yet unknown.

Libraries were prepared by immunoSEQ multiplex PCR; TCRdb keeps only in-frame clonotypes and omits some of them. The sample yields about 51,000 clones, more than 70% seen once. The specimen comprised PBMCs, sampled from a glioma patient whose treatment included an IDH1 peptide vaccine. V and J are TRBV14 and TRBJ2-3; D remains unclear. The sequence was collected from a woman aged 40 to 50 with glioma. CDR3 loop: CASSRNADTQYF. DNA for the CDR3: TGTGCCAGCAGCAGGAACGCAGATACGCAGTATTTT.